A selection of T cell receptor beta chains follows, all from one sample in a study of identical twins. TCRdb re-called the 5' RACE reads through MiXCR, storing one row per CDR3 protein. This table holds 450,000 to 650,000 distinct CDR3 sequences, over 8.5% found once. The same specimen was also included in a second study, on yellow fever vaccine responses in identical twins.

The sequenced material came from PBMCs. The receptors stem from a young woman in good health. Each CDR3 is given with its conserved first and last residue. The D gene is left open where the match is weak. Clone size appears in some rows only: once, few, many, or a class for an expanded clone.

len	v_gene	abundance	j_gene	d_gene	CDR3nt	CDR3aa
16	TRBV6-2/TRBV6-3	few	TRBJ2-7	.	TGTGCCAGCAGTTACCCCCCGGGCCCGACCTCCTACGAGCAGTACTTC	CASSYPPGPTSYEQYF
13	TRBV30	.	TRBJ1-4	.	TGTGCCTGGGGGATTCAGGGAGGAGAAAAACTGTTTTTT	CAWGIQGGEKLFF
13	TRBV12-3/TRBV12-4	few	TRBJ1-6	TRBD1	TGTGCCAGCAGTCCTAGACAGGGTCCACCCCTCCACTTT	CASSPRQGPPLHF
14	TRBV2	few	TRBJ2-7	.	TGTGCCAGCAGTGCCGGGACGGATCCCTACGAGCAGTACTTC	CASSAGTDPYEQYF
13	TRBV24-1	.	TRBJ2-7	.	TGTGCCACCAGTCGGGACGGAAACTACGAGCAGTACTTC	CATSRDGNYEQYF
10	TRBV20-1	many	TRBJ2-3	.	TGCAGTCACCTAGCAGATACGCAGTATTTT	CSHLADTQYF
16	TRBV5-1	many	TRBJ2-1	TRBD2	TGTGCCAGCAGCTCAGGACTAGCGGGGGGGTACAATGAGCAGTTCTTC	CASSSGLAGGYNEQFF
13	TRBV5-4	.	TRBJ2-1	TRBD1	TGTGCCAGCAGCATAACAGGGGGCCATGAGCAGTTCTTC	CASSITGGHEQFF
16	TRBV7-9	many	TRBJ2-3	TRBD2	TGTGCCAGCAGCTTACAGGGCGGGACTATCACAGATACGCAGTATTTT	CASSLQGGTITDTQYF
16	TRBV7-9	.	TRBJ2-5	.	TGTGCCAGCAGCTTAGCGCCACTCGGGCCACAAGAGACCCAGTACTTC	CASSLAPLGPQETQYF
11	TRBV28	few	TRBJ2-7	.	TGTGCCACCGCGAACTCCTACGAGCAGTACTTC	CATANSYEQYF
13	TRBV7-3	few	TRBJ2-1	.	TGTGCCAGCAGCTTCACAGGGCACAATGAGCAGTTCTTC	CASSFTGHNEQFF
15	TRBV5-1	few	TRBJ2-1	.	TGCGCCAGCAGCTTCGGGGAAGGAGGCTACAATGAGCAGTTCTTC	CASSFGEGGYNEQFF
18	TRBV18	once	TRBJ2-1	TRBD2	TGTGCCAGCTCACCGCTAGGGACTAGCGGGAGTATAGGGAATGAGCAGTTCTTC	CASSPLGTSGSIGNEQFF
15	TRBV5-1	.	TRBJ2-7	.	TGCGCCAGCAGCGCCGGTACAGGCCCTACCGGCGAGCAGTACTTC	CASSAGTGPTGEQYF
14	TRBV18	few	TRBJ1-4	TRBD1	TGTGCCAGCTCACCCGGGACAGGACCAGAAAAACTGTTTTTT	CASSPGTGPEKLFF
16	TRBV24-1	few	TRBJ2-3	TRBD1	TGTGCCACCAGTGACTACAGGGGTATCGGCACAGATACGCAGTATTTT	CATSDYRGIGTDTQYF
8	TRBV29-1	.	TRBJ2-5	.	TGCAGCGTTGATCCCGGGTACTTC	CSVDPGYF